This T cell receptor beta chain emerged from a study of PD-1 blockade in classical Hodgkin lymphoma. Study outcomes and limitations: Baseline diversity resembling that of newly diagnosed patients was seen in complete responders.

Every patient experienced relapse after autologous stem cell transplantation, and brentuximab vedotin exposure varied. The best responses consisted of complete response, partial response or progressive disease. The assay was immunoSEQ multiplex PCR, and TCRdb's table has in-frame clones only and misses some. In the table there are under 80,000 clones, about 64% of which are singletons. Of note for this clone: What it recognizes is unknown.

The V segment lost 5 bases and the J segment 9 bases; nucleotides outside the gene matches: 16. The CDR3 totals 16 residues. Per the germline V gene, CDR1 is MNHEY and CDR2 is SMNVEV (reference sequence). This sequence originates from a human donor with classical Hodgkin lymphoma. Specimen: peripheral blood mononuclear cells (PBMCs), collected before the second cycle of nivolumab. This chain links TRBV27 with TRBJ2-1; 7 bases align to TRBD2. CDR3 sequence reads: CASSRIGLVGPGEQFF. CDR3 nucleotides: TGTGCCAGCAGTCGTATCGGACTAGTTGGACCCGGTGAGCAGTTCTTC.